This T cell receptor beta chain was documented in a study of monozygotic twins with inflammatory bowel disease. After skipping T cell sorting, the authors isolated total RNA from whole blood. TCRdb processed the 5' RACE reads again and assigns one entry to each CDR3 protein, with no DNA. The sample has about 380,000 distinct CDR3 sequences. This CDR3 spans 15 amino acids. Germline-derived CDR1 and CDR2 are SGHTA and FQGNSA. The source of this sequence is a human donor with ulcerative colitis or Crohn's disease, or a healthy co-twin of an affected twin (not recorded which). The V gene is TRBV7-2, the J gene TRBJ2-7. The sample taken for sequencing was blood. CDR3 sequence: CASSFSDTISYEQYF.